This T cell receptor beta chain was identified during a study of blood T cell repertoires in COVID-19. Study context: The samples span acute and convalescent COVID-19 from the United States, Italy and Spain. PBMCs, B-cell-depleted T cells, or T cells provided the cDNA or gDNA that made up the material.

The CDR3 is made up of 14 amino acids. The ends were cut back, 0 bases at V and 7 bases at J, with 13 bases in the middle. The germline V gene has CDR1 MNHEY and CDR2 SMNVEV (reference sequence). As originally analysed: Amplification from reference gene primers served as the basis for estimated nucleated cell counts. The table came from immunoSEQ multiplex PCR; TCRdb's copy has only in-frame clones and leaves some out. V, J and clone size reflect that table, while D and trimming were determined from the DNA. In the table there are more than 150,000 clones, over 75% of which are singletons. Membership in each cohort depended on participant-reported clinical history.

Sample: PBMCs or T cells enriched from blood (not recorded which). The chain joins TRBV27 to TRBJ2-7, with D hard to call. The receptor was derived from a woman aged 45-65 years who had recovered from COVID-19. The CDR3 loop reads CASSLSATTGEQYF. CDR3 in DNA: TGTGCCAGCAGTTTATCGGCTACTACCGGGGAGCAGTACTTC.